Described below is a single TCR beta chain sequence and its context. The antigen is unknown. This record comes from a study of shared clonotypes between healthy human individuals. The study, taken as a whole, reports: Rarefaction revealed incomplete sorted-subset sequencing despite large depth. Generation of non-shared clonotypes was less probable than generation of clonotypes shared by all four donors.

In the authors' methods: Junction-only immunoSEQ data arrived without quality scores, meaning filtering differed. Sequencing was performed with immunoSEQ multiplex PCR; in TCRdb, only in-frame clones are kept and a portion is missing. Clone size and V and J calls were adopted from that table, with D and trimming inferred from the DNA. The sample lists millions of clones; roughly 94% were seen once. Germline CDR1 and CDR2: SGHRS and YFSETQ. The CDR3 consists of 13 residues. V was clipped by 4 bases and J by 2 bases, with 9 bases between them. The genes are TRBV5-1 and TRBJ1-2; unclear D gene. The sequence derives from a man aged 18 to 30 in good health. Material: naive CD4+ T cells sorted from blood. Subset given: CD45RA+ positively selected. This chain's CDR3 is CASSVEKNYGYTF. The DNA for the CDR3 is TGCGCCAGCAGCGTGGAAAAAAACTATGGCTACACCTTC.